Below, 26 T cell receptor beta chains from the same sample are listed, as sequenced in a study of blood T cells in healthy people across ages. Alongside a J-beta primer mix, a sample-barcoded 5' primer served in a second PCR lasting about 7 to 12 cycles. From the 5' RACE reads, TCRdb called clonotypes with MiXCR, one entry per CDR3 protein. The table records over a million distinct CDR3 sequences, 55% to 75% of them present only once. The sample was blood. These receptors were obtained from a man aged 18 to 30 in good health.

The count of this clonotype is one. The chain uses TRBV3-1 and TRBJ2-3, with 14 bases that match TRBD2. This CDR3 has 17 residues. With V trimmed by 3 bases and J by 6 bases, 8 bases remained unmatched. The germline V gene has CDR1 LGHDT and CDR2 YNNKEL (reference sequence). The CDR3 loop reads CASSHLTSGGAGDTQYF. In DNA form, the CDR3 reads TGTGCCAGCAGCCATTTGACTAGCGGGGGGGCTGGGGATACGCAGTATTTT.

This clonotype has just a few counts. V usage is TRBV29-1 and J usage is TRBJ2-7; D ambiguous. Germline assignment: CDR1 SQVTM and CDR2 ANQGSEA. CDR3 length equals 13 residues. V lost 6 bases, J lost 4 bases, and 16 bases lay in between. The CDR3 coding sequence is TGCAGCGTGACCGGCGAGTTGGATTACGAGCAGTACTTC. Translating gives CSVTGELDYEQYF.

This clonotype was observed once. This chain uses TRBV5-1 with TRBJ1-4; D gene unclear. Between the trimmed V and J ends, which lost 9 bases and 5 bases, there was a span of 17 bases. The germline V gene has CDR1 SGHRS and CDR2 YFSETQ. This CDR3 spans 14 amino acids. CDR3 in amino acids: CANTSGQKNEKLFF. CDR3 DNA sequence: TGCGCCAACACTAGTGGGCAGAAGAATGAAAAACTGTTTTTT.

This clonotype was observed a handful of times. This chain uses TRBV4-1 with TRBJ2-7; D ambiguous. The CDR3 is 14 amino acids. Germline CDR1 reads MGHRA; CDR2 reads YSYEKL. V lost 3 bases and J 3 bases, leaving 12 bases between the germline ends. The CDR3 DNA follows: TGCGCCAGCAGCCAGCGCGACGGCAACTACGAGCAGTACTTC. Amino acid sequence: CASSQRDGNYEQYF.

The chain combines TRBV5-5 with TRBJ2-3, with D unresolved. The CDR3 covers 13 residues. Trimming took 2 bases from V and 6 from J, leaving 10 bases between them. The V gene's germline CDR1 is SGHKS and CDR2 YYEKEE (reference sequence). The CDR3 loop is CASSFGWADTQYF. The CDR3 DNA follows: TGTGCCAGCAGCTTCGGGTGGGCCGATACGCAGTATTTT.

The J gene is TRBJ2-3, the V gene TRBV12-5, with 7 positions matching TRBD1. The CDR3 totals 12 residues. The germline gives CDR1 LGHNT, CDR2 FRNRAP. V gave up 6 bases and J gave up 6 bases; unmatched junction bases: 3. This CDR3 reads CASGQGRDTQYF. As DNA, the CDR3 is TGTGCTAGTGGACAGGGGCGTGATACGCAGTATTTT.

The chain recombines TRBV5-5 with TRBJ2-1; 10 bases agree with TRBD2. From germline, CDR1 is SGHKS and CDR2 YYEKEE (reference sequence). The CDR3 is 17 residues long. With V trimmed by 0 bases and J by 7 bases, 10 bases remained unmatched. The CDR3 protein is CASSLVKREGRGNEQFF. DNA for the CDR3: TGTGCCAGCAGCTTGGTTAAGCGGGAGGGCCGGGGAAATGAGCAGTTCTTC.

CDR3 coding DNA: TGTGCCAGCAGCAGAACCGGGACCCCGAGGGAGACCCAGTACTTC. This sequence encodes CASSRTGTPRETQYF. V usage is TRBV5-5 and J usage is TRBJ2-5, with D perhaps matching TRBD1 or TRBD2 (5 bases each). Germline V gives CDR1 SGHKS, CDR2 YYEKEE (reference sequence). The CDR3 sequence is 15 residues long. V lost 4 bases, J lost 5 bases, and 18 bases lay in between.

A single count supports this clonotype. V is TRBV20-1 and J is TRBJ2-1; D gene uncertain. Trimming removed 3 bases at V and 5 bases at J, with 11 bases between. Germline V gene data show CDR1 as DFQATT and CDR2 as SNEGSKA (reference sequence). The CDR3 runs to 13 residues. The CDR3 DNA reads TGCAGTGCTAGGTTACAGACAAACAATGAGCAGTTCTTC. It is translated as CSARLQTNNEQFF.

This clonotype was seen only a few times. The CDR3 sequence: CASSLEWGKWNEQYF. CDR3 DNA sequence: TGTGCCAGCAGTTTGGAGTGGGGGAAGTGGAACGAGCAGTACTTC. The rearrangement joins TRBV27 to TRBJ2-7, with D possibly called TRBD1 or TRBD2 (5 bases each). CDR1 and CDR2 from the germline V gene are MNHEY and SMNVEV (reference sequence). The CDR3 contains 15 residues. Between the trimmed V and J ends, which lost 3 bases and 5 bases, there was a span of 17 bases.

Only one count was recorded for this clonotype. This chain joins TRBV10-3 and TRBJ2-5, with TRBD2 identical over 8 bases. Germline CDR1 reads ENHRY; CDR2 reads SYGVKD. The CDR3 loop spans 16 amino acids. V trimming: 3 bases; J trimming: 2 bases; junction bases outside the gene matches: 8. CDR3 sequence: CAISDPKRGRQETQYF. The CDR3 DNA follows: TGTGCCATCAGTGATCCAAAGCGGGGGAGACAAGAGACCCAGTACTTC.

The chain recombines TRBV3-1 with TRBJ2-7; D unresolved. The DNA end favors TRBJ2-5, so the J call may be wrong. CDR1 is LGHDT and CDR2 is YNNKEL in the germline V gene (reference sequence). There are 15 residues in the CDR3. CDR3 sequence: CASSQGRTPDKTQYF. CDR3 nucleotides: TGTGCCAGCAGCCAAGGTAGGACCCCCGACAAGACCCAGTACTTC.

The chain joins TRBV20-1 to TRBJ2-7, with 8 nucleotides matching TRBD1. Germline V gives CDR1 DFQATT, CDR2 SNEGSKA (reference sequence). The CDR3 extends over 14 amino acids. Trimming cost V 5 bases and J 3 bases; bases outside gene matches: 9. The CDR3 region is CSAAGQGGYYEQYF. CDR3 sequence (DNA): TGCAGTGCTGCTGGACAGGGAGGTTACTACGAGCAGTACTTC.

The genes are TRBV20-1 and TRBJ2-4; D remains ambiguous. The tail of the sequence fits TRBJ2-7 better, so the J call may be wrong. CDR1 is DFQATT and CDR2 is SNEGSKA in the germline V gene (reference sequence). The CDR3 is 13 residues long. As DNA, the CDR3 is TGCAGTGCTAGTCCAAGTGCGTACTACGAGCAGTACTTC. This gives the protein CSASPSAYYEQYF.

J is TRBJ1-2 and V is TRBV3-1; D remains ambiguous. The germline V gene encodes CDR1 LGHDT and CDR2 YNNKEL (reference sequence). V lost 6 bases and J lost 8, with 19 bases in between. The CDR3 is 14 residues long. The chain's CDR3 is CASRGGNWPQGYTF. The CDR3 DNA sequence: TGTGCCAGCAGGGGCGGTAATTGGCCGCAGGGCTACACCTTC.

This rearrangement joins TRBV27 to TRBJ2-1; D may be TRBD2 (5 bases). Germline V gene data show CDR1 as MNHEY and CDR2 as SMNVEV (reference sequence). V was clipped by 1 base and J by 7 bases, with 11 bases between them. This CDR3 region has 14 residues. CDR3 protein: CASSLLVGGNEQFF. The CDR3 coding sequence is TGTGCCAGCAGTTTATTAGTTGGCGGGAATGAGCAGTTCTTC.

This chain's CDR3 is CASGGIFGDTQYF. CDR3 DNA: TGTGCCAGCGGAGGGATTTTTGGAGATACGCAGTATTTT. The gene calls are TRBV28 and TRBJ2-3; a weak D match, TRBD2 (6 bases). The germline V gene has CDR1 MDHEN and CDR2 SYDVKM. Trimming pared 8 bases from V and 5 bases from J, leaving 14 bases between. The length of the CDR3 is 13 residues. The full variable domain, rest sourced from reference TRBV28 and TRBJ2-3, is DVKVTQSSRYLVKRTGEKVFLECVQDMDHENMFWYRQDPGLGLRLIYFSYDVKMKEKGDIPEGYSVSREKKERFSLILESASTNQTSMYLCASGGIFGDTQYFGPGTRLTVL.

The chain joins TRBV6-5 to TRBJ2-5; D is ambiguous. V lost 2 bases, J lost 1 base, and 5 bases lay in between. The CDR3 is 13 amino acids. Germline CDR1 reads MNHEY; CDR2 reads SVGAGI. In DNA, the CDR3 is TGTGCCAGCAGTTACGACCGCCAAGAGACCCAGTACTTC. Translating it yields CASSYDRQETQYF.

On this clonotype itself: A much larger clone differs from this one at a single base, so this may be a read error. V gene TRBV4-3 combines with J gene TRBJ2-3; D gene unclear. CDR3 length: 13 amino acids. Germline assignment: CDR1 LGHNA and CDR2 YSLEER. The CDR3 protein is CAGSQEVPDTQYF. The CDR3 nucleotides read TGCGCCGGCAGCCAAGAGGTCCCAGATACGCAGTATTTT.

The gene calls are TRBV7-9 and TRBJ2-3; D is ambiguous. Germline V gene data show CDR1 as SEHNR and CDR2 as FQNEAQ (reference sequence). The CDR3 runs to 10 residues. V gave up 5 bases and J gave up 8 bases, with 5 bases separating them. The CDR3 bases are TGTGCCAGCAGCCAGCGTACGCAGTATTTT. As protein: CASSQRTQYF.

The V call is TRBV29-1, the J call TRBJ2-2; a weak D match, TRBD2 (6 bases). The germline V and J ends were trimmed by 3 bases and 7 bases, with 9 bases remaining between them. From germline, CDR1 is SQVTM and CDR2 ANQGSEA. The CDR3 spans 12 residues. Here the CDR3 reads CSVDGSGGELFF. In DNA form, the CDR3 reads TGCAGCGTTGACGGGAGTGGCGGGGAGCTGTTTTTT.

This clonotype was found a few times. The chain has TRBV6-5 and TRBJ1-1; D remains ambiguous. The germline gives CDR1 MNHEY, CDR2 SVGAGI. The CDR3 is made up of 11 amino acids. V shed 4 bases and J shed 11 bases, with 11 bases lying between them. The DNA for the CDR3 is TGTGCCAGCAGTTCGCTACTAGAGGCTTTCTTT. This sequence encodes CASSSLLEAFF.

The CDR3 DNA reads as TGCGCCAGCACTAAAAGTAAAGATATCGGGATCGCTGGGACAGGGGACTACGAGCAGTACTTC. It codes for CASTKSKDIGIAGTGDYEQYF. The J gene is TRBJ2-7, the V gene TRBV4-1; TRBD1 aligns across 10 bases. V dropped 7 bases and J dropped 3; count of bases not matched to a gene: 27. This CDR3 is 21 amino acids long. The germline CDR1 and CDR2 sequences are MGHRA and YSYEKL.

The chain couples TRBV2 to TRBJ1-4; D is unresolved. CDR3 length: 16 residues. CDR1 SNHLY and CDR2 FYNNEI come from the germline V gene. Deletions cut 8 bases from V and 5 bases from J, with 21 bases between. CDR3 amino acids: CASGPRAFPQNEKLFF. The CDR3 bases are TGTGCCAGCGGGCCCCGGGCTTTCCCCCAAAATGAAAAACTGTTTTTT.

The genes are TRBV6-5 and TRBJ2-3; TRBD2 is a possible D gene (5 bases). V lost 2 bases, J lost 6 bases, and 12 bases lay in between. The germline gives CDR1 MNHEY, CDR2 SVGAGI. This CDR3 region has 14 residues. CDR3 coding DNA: TGTGCCAGCAGTTACGCCCCCTCGGGGGATACGCAGTATTTT. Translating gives CASSYAPSGDTQYF.

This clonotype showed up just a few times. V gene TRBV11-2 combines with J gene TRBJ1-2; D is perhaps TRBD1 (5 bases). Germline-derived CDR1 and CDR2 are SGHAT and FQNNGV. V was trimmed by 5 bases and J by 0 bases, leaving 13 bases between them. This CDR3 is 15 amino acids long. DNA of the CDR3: TGTGCCAGCAGCCGGGGCTCCCTTCCTAACTATGGCTACACCTTC. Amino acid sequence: CASSRGSLPNYGYTF.